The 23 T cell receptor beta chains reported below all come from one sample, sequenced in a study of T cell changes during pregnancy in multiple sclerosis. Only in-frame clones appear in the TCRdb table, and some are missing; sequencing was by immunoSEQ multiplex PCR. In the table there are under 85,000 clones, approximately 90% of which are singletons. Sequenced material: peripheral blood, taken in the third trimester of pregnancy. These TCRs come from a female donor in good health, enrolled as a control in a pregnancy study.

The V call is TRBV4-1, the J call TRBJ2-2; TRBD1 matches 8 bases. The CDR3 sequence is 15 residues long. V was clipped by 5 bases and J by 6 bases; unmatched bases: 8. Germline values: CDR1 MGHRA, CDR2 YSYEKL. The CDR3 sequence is CASSRNRGAPGELFF. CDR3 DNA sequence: TGCGCCAGCAGCAGGAACAGGGGGGCACCCGGGGAGCTGTTTTTT.

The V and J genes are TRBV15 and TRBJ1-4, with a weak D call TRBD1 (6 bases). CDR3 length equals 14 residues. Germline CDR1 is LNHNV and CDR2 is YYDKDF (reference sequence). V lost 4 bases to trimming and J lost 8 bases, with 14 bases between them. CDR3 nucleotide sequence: TGTGCCACCAGCATGGGGGCAGGGAAAGAAAAACTGTTTTTT. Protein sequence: CATSMGAGKEKLFF.

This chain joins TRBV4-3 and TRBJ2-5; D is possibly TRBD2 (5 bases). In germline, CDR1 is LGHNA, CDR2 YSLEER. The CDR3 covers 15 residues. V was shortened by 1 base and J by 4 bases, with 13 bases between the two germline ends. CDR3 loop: CASSQVYSGLETQYF. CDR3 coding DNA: TGCGCCAGCAGCCAAGTGTACTCGGGGTTAGAGACCCAGTACTTC.

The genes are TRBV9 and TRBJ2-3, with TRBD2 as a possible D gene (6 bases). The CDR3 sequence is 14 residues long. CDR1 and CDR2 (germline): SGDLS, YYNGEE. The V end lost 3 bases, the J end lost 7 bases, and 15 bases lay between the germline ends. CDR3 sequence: CASSDGGALYTQYF. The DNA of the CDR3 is TGTGCCAGCAGCGACGGCGGGGCCCTATATACGCAGTATTTT.

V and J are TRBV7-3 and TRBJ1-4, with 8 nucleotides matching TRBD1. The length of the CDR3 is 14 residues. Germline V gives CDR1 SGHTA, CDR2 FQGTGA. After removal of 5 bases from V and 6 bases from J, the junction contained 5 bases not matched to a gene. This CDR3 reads CASSPGQGDEKLFF. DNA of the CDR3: TGTGCCAGCAGCCCCGGACAGGGAGATGAAAAACTGTTTTTT.

The CDR3 region is CASSLGEDRPQHF. The DNA for the CDR3 is TGCGCCAGCAGCTTGGGGGAGGATCGGCCCCAGCATTTT. This chain links TRBV5-1 with TRBJ1-5; no clear D. Germline CDR1 is SGHRS and CDR2 is YFSETQ. This CDR3 spans 13 amino acids. V was pared by 0 bases and J by 9 bases, with 10 bases between.

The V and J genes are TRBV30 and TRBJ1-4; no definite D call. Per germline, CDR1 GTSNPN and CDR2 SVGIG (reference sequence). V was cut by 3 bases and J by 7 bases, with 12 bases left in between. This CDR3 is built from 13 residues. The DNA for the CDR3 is TGTGCCTGGAGAACGCGAACTGGTGAAAAACTGTTTTTT. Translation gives CAWRTRTGEKLFF.

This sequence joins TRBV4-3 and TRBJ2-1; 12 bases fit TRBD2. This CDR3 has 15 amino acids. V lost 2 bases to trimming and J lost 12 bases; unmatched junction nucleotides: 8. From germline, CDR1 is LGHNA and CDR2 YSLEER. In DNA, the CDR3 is TGCGCCAGCAGCCAACAACTAGCGGGAGGCCGAGCGCAGTTCTTC. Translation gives CASSQQLAGGRAQFF.

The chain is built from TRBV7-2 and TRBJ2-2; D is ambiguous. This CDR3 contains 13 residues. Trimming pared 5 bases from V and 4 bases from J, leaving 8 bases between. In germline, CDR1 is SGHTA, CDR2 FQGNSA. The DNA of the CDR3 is TGTGCCAGCAGCCCGCCGGGCACCGGGGAGCTGTTTTTT. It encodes CASSPPGTGELFF. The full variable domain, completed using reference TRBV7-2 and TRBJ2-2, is GAGVSQSPSNKVTEKGKDVELRCDPISGHTALYWYRQSLGQGLEFLIYFQGNSAPDKSGLPSDRFSAERTGGSVSTLTIQRTQQEDSAVYLCASSPPGTGELFFGEGSRLTVL.

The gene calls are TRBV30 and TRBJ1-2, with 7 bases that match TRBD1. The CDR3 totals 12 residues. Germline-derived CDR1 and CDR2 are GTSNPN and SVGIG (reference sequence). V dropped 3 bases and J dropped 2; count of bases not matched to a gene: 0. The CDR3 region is CAWRQGNYGYTF. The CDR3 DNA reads TGTGCCTGGAGACAGGGGAACTATGGCTACACCTTC.

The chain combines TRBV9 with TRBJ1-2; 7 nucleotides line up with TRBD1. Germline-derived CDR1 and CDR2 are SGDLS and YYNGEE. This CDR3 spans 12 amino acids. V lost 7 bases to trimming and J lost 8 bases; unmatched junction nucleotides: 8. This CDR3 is CASLRQGGGYTF. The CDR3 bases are TGTGCCAGCCTTCGACAGGGAGGCGGCTACACCTTC. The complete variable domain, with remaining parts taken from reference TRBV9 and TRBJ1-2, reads DSGVTQTPKHLITATGQRVTLRCSPRSGDLSVYWYQQSLDQGLQFLIQYYNGEERAKGNILERFSAQQFPDLHSELNLSSLELGDSALYFCASLRQGGGYTFGSGTRLTVV.

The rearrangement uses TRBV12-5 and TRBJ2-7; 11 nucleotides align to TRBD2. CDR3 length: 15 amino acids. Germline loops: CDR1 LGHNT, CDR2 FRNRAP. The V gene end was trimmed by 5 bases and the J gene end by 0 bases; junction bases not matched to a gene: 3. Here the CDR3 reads CASGPGLADSYEQYF. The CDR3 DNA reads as TGTGCTAGTGGTCCGGGACTAGCGGACTCCTACGAGCAGTACTTC.

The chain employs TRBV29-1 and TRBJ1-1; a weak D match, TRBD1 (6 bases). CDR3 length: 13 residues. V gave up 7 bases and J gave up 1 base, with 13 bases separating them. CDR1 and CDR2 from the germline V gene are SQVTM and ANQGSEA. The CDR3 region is CSGHRDTNTEAFF. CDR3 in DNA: TGCAGCGGCCACCGGGACACGAACACTGAAGCTTTCTTT.

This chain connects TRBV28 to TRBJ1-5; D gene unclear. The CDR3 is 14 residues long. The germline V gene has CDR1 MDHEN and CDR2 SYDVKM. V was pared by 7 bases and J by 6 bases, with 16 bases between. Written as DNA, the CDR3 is TGTGCCAGCAAATCCGGTGTCGGGGTTCAGCCCCAGCATTTT. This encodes CASKSGVGVQPQHF.

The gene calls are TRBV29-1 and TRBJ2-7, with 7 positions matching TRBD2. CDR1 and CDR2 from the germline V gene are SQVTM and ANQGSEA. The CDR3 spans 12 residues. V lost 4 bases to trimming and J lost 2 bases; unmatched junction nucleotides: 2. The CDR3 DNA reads TGCAGCGTTGGCGGGGGAACCTACGAGCAGTACTTC. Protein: CSVGGGTYEQYF.

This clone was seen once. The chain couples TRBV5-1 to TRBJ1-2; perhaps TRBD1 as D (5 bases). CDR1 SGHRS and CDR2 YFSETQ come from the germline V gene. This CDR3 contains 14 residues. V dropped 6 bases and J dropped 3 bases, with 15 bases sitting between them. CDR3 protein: CASKSKTEYYGYTF. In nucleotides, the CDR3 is TGCGCCAGCAAAAGCAAGACAGAATACTATGGCTACACCTTC.

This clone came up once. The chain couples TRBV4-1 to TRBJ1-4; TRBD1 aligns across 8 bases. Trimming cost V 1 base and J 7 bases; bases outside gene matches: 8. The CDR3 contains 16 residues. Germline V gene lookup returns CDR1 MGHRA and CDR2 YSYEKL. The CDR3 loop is CASSQAPRGQVEKLFF. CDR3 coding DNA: TGCGCCAGCAGCCAAGCCCCCAGGGGGCAGGTTGAAAAACTGTTTTTT.

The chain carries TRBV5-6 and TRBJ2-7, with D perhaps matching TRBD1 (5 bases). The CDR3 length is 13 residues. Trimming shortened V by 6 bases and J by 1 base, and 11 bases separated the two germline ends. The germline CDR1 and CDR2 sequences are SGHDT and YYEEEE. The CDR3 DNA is TGTGCCAGCAAGGGGCCCCAATCCTACGAGCAGTACTTC. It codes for CASKGPQSYEQYF.

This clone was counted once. The CDR3 spells CASSLAQGQEKLFF. The CDR3 nucleotides are TGCGCCAGCAGCTTGGCACAAGGACAGGAAAAACTGTTTTTT. This chain connects TRBV5-1 to TRBJ1-4; possibly TRBD1 for D (6 bases). Germline CDR1 reads SGHRS; CDR2 reads YFSETQ. V was cut by 0 bases and J by 8 bases, with 11 bases left in between. The CDR3 length is 14 residues. Combining the CDR3 with reference TRBV5-1 and TRBJ1-4 gives the whole variable domain KAGVTQTPRYLIKTRGQQVTLSCSPISGHRSVSWYQQTPGQGLQFLFEYFSETQRNKGNFPGRFSGRQFSNSRSEMNVSTLELGDSALYLCASSLAQGQEKLFFGSGTQLSVL.

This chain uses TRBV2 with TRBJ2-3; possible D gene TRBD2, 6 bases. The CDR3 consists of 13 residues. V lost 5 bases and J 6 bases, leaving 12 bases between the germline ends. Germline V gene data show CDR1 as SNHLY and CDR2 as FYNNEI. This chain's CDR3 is CASSNYGGDTQYF. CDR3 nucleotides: TGTGCCAGCAGTAATTATGGGGGGGATACGCAGTATTTT.

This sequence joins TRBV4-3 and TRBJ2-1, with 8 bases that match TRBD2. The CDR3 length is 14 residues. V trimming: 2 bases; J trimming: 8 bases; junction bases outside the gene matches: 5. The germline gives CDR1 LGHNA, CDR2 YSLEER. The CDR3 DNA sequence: TGCGCCAGCAGCCAAAACGGGGGGGTCGATGAGCAGTTCTTC. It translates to CASSQNGGVDEQFF.

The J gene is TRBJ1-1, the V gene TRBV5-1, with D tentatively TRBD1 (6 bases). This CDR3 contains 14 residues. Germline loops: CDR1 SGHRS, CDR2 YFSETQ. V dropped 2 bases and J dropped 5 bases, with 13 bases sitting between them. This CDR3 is CASSFGGGGTEAFF. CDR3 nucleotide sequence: TGCGCCAGCAGCTTCGGGGGCGGGGGGACTGAAGCTTTCTTT. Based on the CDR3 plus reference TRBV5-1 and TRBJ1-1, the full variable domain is KAGVTQTPRYLIKTRGQQVTLSCSPISGHRSVSWYQQTPGQGLQFLFEYFSETQRNKGNFPGRFSGRQFSNSRSEMNVSTLELGDSALYLCASSFGGGGTEAFFGQGTRLTVV.

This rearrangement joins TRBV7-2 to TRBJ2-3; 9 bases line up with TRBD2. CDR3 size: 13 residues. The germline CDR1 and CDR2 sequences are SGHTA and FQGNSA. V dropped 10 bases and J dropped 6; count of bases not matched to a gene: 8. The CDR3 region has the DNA TGTGCCACCCTCGCTAGCGGGGTTGATACGCAGTATTTT. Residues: CATLASGVDTQYF.